This TCR beta chain was sequenced in a study of blood T cell repertoires in COVID-19. Across the study: Italy, Spain and the United States were the sources of the convalescent and acute COVID-19 samples. Sources were T cells, B-cell-depleted T cells, or PBMCs; the material itself was cDNA or gDNA.

J gave up 3 bases and V 6 bases, and 6 bases lay outside the gene matches. Germline V gene data show CDR1 as MNHEY and CDR2 as SVGAGI. The CDR3 has 14 amino acids. This clone was picked up one time. Under the authors' procedure: Amplification from reference gene primers served as the basis for estimated nucleated cell counts. Generated by immunoSEQ multiplex PCR, the TCRdb table keeps only in-frame clones and is missing some. V and J calls and clone size are copied from that table; D and trimming were computed from the DNA. The table shows around 260,000 clones, with roughly 87% occurring only once. The chain is built from TRBV6-5 and TRBJ2-7; 9 nucleotides line up with TRBD1. The sample comprised peripheral blood. This clonotype originated in a human donor in a cohort sampled during active COVID-19. Here the CDR3 DNA reads TGTGCCAGCAGGTCCGGGACAGGGAGCTACGAGCAGTACTTC. Translating gives CASRSGTGSYEQYF.